One T cell receptor beta chain is described in this entry. The V end lost 3 bases, the J end lost 9 bases, and 8 bases lay between the germline ends. Germline V CDR1 and CDR2: SGHTA, FQGNSA. CDR3 length: 12 amino acids. This sample is part of a study of T-cell reconstitution after alpha-beta-depleted transplantation in children. Unique molecular identifiers were built into the TCRbeta library. TCRdb redid the calling of the PCR reads with MiXCR, one entry per CDR3 protein. The sample lists roughly 500,000 distinct CDR3 sequences, about 30% occurring once. V and J are TRBV7-2 and TRBJ2-2; the D gene is possibly TRBD1 (5 bases). The source is a human donor who donated a stem cell graft to a child with aplastic anemia. The material was PBMCs from the stem cell graft donor, obtained from the stem cell graft. The CDR3 DNA is TGTGCCAGCAGCTTCAGGGATTGGGAGCTGTTTTTT. Translated: CASSFRDWELFF.